This TCR beta chain was found in a study of blood T cell repertoires in COVID-19. Study-wide context: The cDNA or gDNA used as material had been derived from T cells, B-cell-depleted T cells, or PBMCs.

Per the authors' pipeline: How many nucleated cells were present was estimated from reference gene primer amplification. The method was immunoSEQ multiplex PCR; TCRdb's version includes in-frame clones alone and lacks a portion of them. V and J calls and clone size are those listed in that table; D and trimming were worked out from the DNA. The sample shows over 200,000 clones, roughly 87% of them seen only once. This CDR3 has 14 amino acids. Trimming removed 10 bases from V and 1 base from J, with 16 bases in between. Per the germline V gene, CDR1 is MDHEN and CDR2 is SYDVKM. The chain joins TRBV28 to TRBJ2-5, with D perhaps matching TRBD1 (6 bases). Material: peripheral blood. This receptor was taken from a human donor in a cohort sampled during active COVID-19. The CDR3 region is CATRGGRLQETQYF. The CDR3 DNA is TGTGCCACCCGAGGGGGACGACTCCAAGAGACCCAGTACTTC.